These T cell receptor beta chains were read from a single sample in a study of CD8 T cells in Susac syndrome. TCRdb passed the immunoSEQ multiplex PCR reads through MiXCR, listing each CDR3 protein once. The profile covers some 120,000 distinct CDR3 sequences, with around 96% appearing a single time and more than 0.095% taken by the ten largest. Material for sequencing was CD4+ T cells from PBMCs. These receptors were collected from a human donor in good health. Both conserved end residues are part of each CDR3.

J gene: TRBJ2-1; V gene: TRBV28; CDR3 protein: CASNGQSSYNEQFF
J gene: TRBJ2-2; V gene: TRBV27; CDR3 protein: CASSLSSTGELFF
J gene: TRBJ2-7; V gene: TRBV2; CDR3 protein: CASRNGGRAGVEQYF
J gene: TRBJ2-6; V gene: TRBV19; CDR3 protein: CASSIDPSGANVLTF
J gene: TRBJ1-1; V gene: TRBV9; CDR3 protein: CASSVDGGTEAFF
J gene: TRBJ1-5; V gene: TRBV20-1; CDR3 protein: CSAREPPSRQPQHF
J gene: TRBJ1-5; V gene: TRBV28; CDR3 protein: CASRPDRDSTDQPQHF
J gene: TRBJ2-5; V gene: TRBV3-1; CDR3 protein: CASNGQETQYF
J gene: TRBJ2-3; V gene: TRBV28; CDR3 protein: CASSLRLAGELTDTQYF
J gene: TRBJ2-7; V gene: TRBV23-1; CDR3 protein: CASSLGPGTGVDEQYF
J gene: TRBJ2-7; V gene: TRBV20-1; CDR3 protein: CSASKGPQGNEQYF
J gene: TRBJ2-7; V gene: TRBV19; CDR3 protein: CATVSPQNAYEQYF
J gene: TRBJ2-3; V gene: TRBV29-1; CDR3 protein: CSSKERGASTDTQYF
J gene: TRBJ2-1; V gene: TRBV6-1; CDR3 protein: CASSERLWKATGLAGPLSYNEQFF
J gene: TRBJ2-7; V gene: TRBV19; CDR3 protein: CATIGFGWSSYEQYF
J gene: TRBJ2-7; V gene: TRBV5-1; CDR3 protein: CASSPGGLSYEQYF
J gene: TRBJ1-5; V gene: TRBV6-2/TRBV6-3; CDR3 protein: CASRPPGPSGNQPQHF
J gene: TRBJ2-5; V gene: TRBV28; CDR3 protein: CASARAGTQYF
J gene: TRBJ2-7; V gene: TRBV5-1; CDR3 protein: CASSIKGVTYEQYF
J gene: TRBJ2-6; V gene: TRBV19; CDR3 protein: CASKVSGLPGANVLTF